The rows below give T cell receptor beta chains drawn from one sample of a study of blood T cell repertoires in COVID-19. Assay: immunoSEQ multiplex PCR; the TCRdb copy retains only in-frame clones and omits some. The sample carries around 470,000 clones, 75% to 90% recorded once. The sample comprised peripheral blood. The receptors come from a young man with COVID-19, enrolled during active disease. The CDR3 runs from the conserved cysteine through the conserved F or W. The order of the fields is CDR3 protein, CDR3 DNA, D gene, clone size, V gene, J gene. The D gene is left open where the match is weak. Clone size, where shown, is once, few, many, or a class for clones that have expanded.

CATSSGVEGPANEKLFF,TGTGCCACCAGCAGCGGGGTGGAGGGGCCGGCTAATGAAAAACTGTTTTTT,.,.,TRBV15,TRBJ1-4
CASSLVGGQETQYF,TGCGCCAGCAGCTTGGTGGGGGGGCAAGAGACCCAGTACTTC,TRBD2,.,TRBV5-1,TRBJ2-5
CASAIGGSGANEQFF,TGTGCTAGTGCCATTGGGGGTAGCGGTGCCAATGAGCAGTTCTTC,.,.,TRBV12-5,TRBJ2-1
CASEEQGGYGYTF,TGTGCCAGCGAGGAACAGGGGGGCTATGGCTACACCTTC,TRBD1,.,TRBV19,TRBJ1-2
CASSLLEISYEQYF,TGTGCCAGCAGCTTGCTAGAAATCTCCTACGAGCAGTACTTC,.,.,TRBV5-5,TRBJ2-7
CATEIAGAYNEQFF,TGTGCCACCGAAATAGCGGGCGCTTACAATGAGCAGTTCTTC,TRBD2,few,TRBV25-1,TRBJ2-1
CASSQDSRAGIYGYTF,TGTGCCAGCAGCCAAGATAGCAGGGCCGGAATCTATGGCTACACCTTC,.,.,TRBV3-1/TRBV3-2,TRBJ1-2
CASSGTVSGNTIYF,TGTGCCAGCAGCGGAACGGTCTCTGGAAACACCATATATTTT,.,.,TRBV9,TRBJ1-3
CASSEPHRGPEAFF,TGCGCCAGCAGTGAGCCACACAGGGGTCCTGAAGCTTTCTTT,TRBD1,once,TRBV10-2,TRBJ1-1
CASTRGGDNNEQFF,TGTGCCAGCACCCGTGGGGGGGACAACAATGAGCAGTTCTTC,.,once,TRBV5-4,TRBJ2-1
CASSINRGRGQPQHF,TGTGCCAGTAGTATTAACAGGGGACGAGGACAGCCCCAGCATTTT,TRBD1,.,TRBV19,TRBJ1-5
CASSIHNTVGNTIYF,TGTGCCAGTAGTATCCATAACACCGTCGGAAACACCATATATTTT,.,.,TRBV19,TRBJ1-3
CASSPLAQLASEQYF,TGTGCCAGTAGTCCTCTGGCACAACTAGCGTCCGAGCAGTACTTC,TRBD2,.,TRBV19,TRBJ2-7
CASSSSGQGAYNEQFF,TGTGCCAGCAGCTCCTCAGGACAGGGGGCCTACAATGAGCAGTTCTTC,TRBD1,once,TRBV2,TRBJ2-1
CASSLSGAGAYEQYF,TGTGCCAGCAGCCTCTCAGGGGCCGGTGCCTACGAGCAGTACTTC,.,.,TRBV13,TRBJ2-7
CASSYTGSSTDTQYF,TGTGCCAGCAGTTATACAGGCTCTAGCACAGATACGCAGTATTTT,.,.,TRBV6-5,TRBJ2-3
CASSFYDRGYEQYF,TGTGCCAGCAGTTTCTACGACAGGGGCTACGAGCAGTACTTC,TRBD1,.,TRBV27,TRBJ2-7
CASSLGGSGNTIYF,TGTGCCAGCAGCTTGGGAGGCTCTGGAAACACCATATATTTT,.,.,TRBV5-8,TRBJ1-3
CASSYETGYGYTF,TGTGCCAGCAGTTACGAGACAGGGTATGGCTACACCTTC,TRBD1,few,TRBV6-5,TRBJ1-2
CASSLRQTLSTDTQYF,TGTGCCAGCAGCTTAAGACAGACCCTTAGCACAGATACGCAGTATTTT,.,.,TRBV5-4,TRBJ2-3
CASSSGGQADGYTF,TGTGCCAGCAGTTCCGGGGGGCAGGCGGATGGCTACACCTTC,.,.,TRBV6-5,TRBJ1-2
CASIENTEAFF,TGTGCCAGCATAGAGAACACTGAAGCTTTCTTT,.,.,TRBV6-5,TRBJ1-1
CASSATSGRANEQFF,TGTGCCAGCAGCGCGACTAGCGGGAGGGCGAATGAGCAGTTCTTC,TRBD2,.,TRBV7-9,TRBJ2-1
CASSLGVSGETQYF,TGTGCCAGCAGTCTCGGGGTGTCGGGAGAGACCCAGTACTTC,.,.,TRBV27,TRBJ2-5
CASRLYSEQFF,TGTGCCAGCAGGCTGTATAGTGAGCAGTTCTTC,.,once,TRBV2,TRBJ2-1
CATSSTGGNQPQHF,TGTGCCACCAGCAGTACAGGGGGCAATCAGCCCCAGCATTTT,TRBD1,.,TRBV15,TRBJ1-5
CASSPRDSVGTGELFF,TGTGCCAGCAGCCCTCGGGACAGCGTCGGGACCGGGGAGCTGTTTTTT,TRBD1,.,TRBV11-3,TRBJ2-2
CASSEATPGTGNTEAFF,TGTGCCAGCAGTGAAGCGACTCCCGGGACAGGGAACACTGAAGCTTTCTTT,TRBD1,.,TRBV2,TRBJ1-1
CASSPGINIYEQYF,TGTGCCAGCAGCCCCGGGATCAACATCTACGAGCAGTACTTC,.,.,TRBV11-1,TRBJ2-7
CASSEYSKAGGSYEQYF,TGTGCCAGCAGTGAGTACTCCAAAGCGGGAGGAAGTTACGAGCAGTACTTC,TRBD2,.,TRBV6-1,TRBJ2-7
CASSERAGETQYF,TGTGCCAGCAGTGAGAGGGCAGGAGAGACCCAGTACTTC,.,.,TRBV6-4,TRBJ2-5
CASGRQGSETQYF,TGTGCCAGCGGCCGACAGGGATCGGAGACCCAGTACTTC,TRBD1,.,TRBV7-6,TRBJ2-5